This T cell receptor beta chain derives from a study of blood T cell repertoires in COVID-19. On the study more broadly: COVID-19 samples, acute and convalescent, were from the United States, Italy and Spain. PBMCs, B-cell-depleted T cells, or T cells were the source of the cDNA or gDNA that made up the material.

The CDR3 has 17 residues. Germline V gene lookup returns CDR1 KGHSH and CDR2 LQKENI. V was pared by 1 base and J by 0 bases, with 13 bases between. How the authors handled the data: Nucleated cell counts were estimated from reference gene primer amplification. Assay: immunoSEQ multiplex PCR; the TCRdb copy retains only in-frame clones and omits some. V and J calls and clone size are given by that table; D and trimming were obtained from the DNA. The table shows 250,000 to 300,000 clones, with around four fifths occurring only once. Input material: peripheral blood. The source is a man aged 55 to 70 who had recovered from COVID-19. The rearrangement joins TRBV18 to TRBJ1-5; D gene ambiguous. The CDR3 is CASSPLEARNSNQPQHF. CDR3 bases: TGTGCCAGCTCACCACTGGAGGCCAGAAATAGCAATCAGCCCCAGCATTTT.